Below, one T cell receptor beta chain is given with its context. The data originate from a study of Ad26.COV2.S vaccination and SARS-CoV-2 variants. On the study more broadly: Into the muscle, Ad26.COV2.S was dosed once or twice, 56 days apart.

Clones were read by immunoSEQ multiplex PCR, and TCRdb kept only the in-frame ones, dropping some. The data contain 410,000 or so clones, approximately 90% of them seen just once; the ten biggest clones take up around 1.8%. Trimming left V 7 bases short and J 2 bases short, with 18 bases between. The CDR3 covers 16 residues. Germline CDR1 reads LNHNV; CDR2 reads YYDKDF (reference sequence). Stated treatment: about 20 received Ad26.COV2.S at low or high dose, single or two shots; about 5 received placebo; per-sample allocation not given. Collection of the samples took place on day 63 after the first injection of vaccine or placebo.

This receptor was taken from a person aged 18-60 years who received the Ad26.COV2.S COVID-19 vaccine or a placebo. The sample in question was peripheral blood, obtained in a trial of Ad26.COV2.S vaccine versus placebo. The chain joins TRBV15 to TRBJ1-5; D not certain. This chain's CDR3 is CATKPFWGGGNQPQHF. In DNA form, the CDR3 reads TGTGCCACCAAGCCTTTTTGGGGTGGCGGCAATCAGCCCCAGCATTTT.